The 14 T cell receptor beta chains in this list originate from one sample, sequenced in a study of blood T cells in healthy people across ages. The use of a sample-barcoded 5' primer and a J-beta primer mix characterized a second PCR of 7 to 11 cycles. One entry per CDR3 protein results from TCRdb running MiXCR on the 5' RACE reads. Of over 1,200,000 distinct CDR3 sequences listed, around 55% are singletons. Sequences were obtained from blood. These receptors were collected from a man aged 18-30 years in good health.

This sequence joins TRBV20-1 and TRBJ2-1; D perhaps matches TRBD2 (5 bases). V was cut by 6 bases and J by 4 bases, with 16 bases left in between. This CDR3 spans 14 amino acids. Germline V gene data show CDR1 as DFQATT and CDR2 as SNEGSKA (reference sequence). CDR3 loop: CSARLSGLYNEQFF. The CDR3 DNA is TGCAGTGCCCGTCTGAGCGGCCTTTACAATGAGCAGTTCTTC.

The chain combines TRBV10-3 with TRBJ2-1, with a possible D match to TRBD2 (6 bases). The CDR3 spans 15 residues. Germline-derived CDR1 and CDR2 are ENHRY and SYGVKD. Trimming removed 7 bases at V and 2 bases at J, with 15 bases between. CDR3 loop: CAITTSSEPYNEQFF. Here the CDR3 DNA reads TGTGCCATCACCACCTCTAGCGAGCCCTACAATGAGCAGTTCTTC.

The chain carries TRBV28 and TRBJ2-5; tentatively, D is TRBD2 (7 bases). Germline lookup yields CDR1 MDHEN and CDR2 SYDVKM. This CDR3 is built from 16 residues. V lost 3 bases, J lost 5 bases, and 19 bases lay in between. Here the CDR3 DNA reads TGTGCCAGCAGTTTTTCGGTGGGGGGGCTTCGGGAGACCCAGTACTTC. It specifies CASSFSVGGLRETQYF.

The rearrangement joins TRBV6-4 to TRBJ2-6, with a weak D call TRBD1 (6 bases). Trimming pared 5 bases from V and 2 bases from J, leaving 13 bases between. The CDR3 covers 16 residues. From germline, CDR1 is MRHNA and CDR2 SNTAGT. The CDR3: CASSQNREPGANVLTF. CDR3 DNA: TGTGCCAGCAGTCAGAACAGGGAGCCTGGGGCCAACGTCCTGACTTTC.

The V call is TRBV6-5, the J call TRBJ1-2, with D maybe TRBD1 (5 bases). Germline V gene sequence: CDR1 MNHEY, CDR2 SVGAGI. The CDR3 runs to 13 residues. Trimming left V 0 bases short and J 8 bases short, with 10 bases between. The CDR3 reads CASSYSEWGGYTF. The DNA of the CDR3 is TGTGCCAGCAGTTACTCGGAGTGGGGCGGCTACACCTTC.

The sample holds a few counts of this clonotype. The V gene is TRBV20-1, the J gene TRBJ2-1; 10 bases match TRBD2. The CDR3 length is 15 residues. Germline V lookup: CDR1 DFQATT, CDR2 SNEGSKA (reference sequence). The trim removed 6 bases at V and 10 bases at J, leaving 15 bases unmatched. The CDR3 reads CSAPLRKREGKEQFF. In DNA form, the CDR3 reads TGCAGTGCCCCCTTAAGGAAGCGGGAGGGAAAGGAGCAGTTCTTC.

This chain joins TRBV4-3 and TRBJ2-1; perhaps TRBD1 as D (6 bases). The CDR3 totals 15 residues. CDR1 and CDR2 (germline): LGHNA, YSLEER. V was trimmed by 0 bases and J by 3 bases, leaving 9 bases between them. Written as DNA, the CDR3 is TGCGCCAGCAGCCAAGAACAGGGTAACTACAATGAGCAGTTCTTC. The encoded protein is CASSQEQGNYNEQFF.

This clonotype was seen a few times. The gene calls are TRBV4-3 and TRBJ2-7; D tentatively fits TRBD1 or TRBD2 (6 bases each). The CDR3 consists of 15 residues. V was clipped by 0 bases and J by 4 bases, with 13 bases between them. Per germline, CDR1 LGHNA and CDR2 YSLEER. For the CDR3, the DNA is TGCGCCAGCAGCCAAGACTGGGGGGCTAGGTACGAGCAGTACTTC. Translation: CASSQDWGARYEQYF.

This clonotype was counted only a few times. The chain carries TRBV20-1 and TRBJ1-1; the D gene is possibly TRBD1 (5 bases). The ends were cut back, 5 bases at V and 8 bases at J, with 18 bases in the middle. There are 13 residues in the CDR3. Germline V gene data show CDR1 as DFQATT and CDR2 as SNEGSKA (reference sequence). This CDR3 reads CSAGRGEDTEAFF. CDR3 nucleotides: TGCAGTGCTGGACGAGGGGAAGATACGGAAGCTTTCTTT.

The CDR3 sequence is CATGDLKTNTGELFF. CDR3 DNA sequence: TGTGCCACGGGTGATCTGAAGACGAACACCGGGGAGCTGTTTTTT. The chain uses TRBV24-1 and TRBJ2-2; no firm D call. The CDR3 runs to 15 residues. The germline CDR1 and CDR2 sequences are KGHDR and SFDVKD. V was shortened by 10 bases and J by 0 bases, with 14 bases between the two germline ends.

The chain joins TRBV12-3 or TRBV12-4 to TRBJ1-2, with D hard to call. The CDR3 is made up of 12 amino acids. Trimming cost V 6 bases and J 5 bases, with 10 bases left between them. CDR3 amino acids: CASRRDVYGYTF. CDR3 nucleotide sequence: TGTGCCAGCAGGAGGGATGTGTATGGCTACACCTTC.

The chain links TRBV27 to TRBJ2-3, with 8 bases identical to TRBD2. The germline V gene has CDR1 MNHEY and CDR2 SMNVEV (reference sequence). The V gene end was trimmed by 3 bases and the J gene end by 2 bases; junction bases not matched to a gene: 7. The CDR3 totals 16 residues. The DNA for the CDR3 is TGTGCCAGCAGTTTGGGAGCGGGGGTATCCACAGATACGCAGTATTTT. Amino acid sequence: CASSLGAGVSTDTQYF.

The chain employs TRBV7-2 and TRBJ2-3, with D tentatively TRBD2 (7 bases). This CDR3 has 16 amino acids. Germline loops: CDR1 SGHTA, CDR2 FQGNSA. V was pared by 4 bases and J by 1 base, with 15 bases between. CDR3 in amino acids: CASSSRGGQGTDTQYF. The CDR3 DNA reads TGTGCCAGCAGCTCCCGCGGGGGACAAGGCACAGATACGCAGTATTTT.

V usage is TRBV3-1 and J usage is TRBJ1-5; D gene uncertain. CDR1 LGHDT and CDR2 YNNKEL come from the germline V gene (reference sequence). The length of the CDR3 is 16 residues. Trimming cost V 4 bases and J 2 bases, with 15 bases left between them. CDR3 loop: CASSRGAPERNQPQHF. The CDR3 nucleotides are TGTGCCAGCAGCCGAGGTGCGCCAGAACGCAATCAGCCCCAGCATTTT.